Following are 9 T cell receptor beta chains from one sample sequenced in a study of regulatory T cells in long-lasting Graves disease. Time point meaning: persistent/refractory GD, antithyroid drugs over 5 years with positive TRAb. Making the TCR library involved RNA that had been extracted from PBMCs. Assembly of TCR beta libraries relied on iRepertoire HTBI primers together with Arm-PCR of CDR3 regions. TCRdb reanalysed the multiplex PCR reads using MiXCR and keeps one entry per CDR3 protein. This table has roughly 470,000 distinct CDR3 sequences, 20% appearing once. Here the sequenced sample was peripheral blood mononuclear cells (PBMCs), taken when the disease was refractory, from a patient treated with antithyroid drugs. The receptors shown here come from a female donor with Graves disease.

Ten or more counts support this clonotype. The chain carries TRBV6-1 and TRBJ1-2, with unresolved D. The CDR3 sequence is 14 residues long. V gave up 7 bases and J gave up 5 bases, with 17 bases separating them. Per the germline V gene, CDR1 is MNHNS and CDR2 is SASEGT. CDR3 protein: CASIPAGSGYGYTF. CDR3 DNA sequence: TGTGCCAGCATACCTGCGGGATCGGGATATGGCTACACCTTC.

This sequence joins TRBV30 and TRBJ2-1; TRBD2 agrees at 11 bases. The CDR3 contains 13 residues. Trimming removed 2 bases from V and 12 bases from J; junction bases left unmatched: 6. CDR1 is GTSNPN, CDR2 SVGIG, per germline (reference sequence). CDR3 sequence (DNA): TGTGCCTGGAGTATACTAGCGGGAGTCGGGCAGTTCTTC. Translating gives CAWSILAGVGQFF.

This chain joins TRBV19 and TRBJ1-2; TRBD1 agrees at 7 bases. This CDR3 contains 14 residues. Trimming at V came to 1 base and at J to 4 bases, leaving 3 bases not matched to a gene. Germline CDR1 LNHDA, CDR2 SQIVND (reference sequence). CDR3 sequence: CASSIAAGGYGYTF. Here the CDR3 DNA reads TGTGCCAGTAGTATAGCGGCAGGGGGCTATGGCTACACCTTC.

This clonotype was observed a few times. The chain joins TRBV27 to TRBJ2-2; 7 nucleotides match TRBD2. Unmatched junction bases numbered 13, after V lost 5 bases and J lost 7 bases. The germline V gene has CDR1 MNHEY and CDR2 SMNVEV (reference sequence). The CDR3 extends over 16 amino acids. The CDR3, as DNA: TGTGCCAGCAGTCCCCGTTGGGCGGGAGATAACGGGGAGCTGTTTTTT. Its translation is CASSPRWAGDNGELFF.

This clonotype occurred many times. This chain joins TRBV18 and TRBJ1-1; D unresolved. The germline V gene encodes CDR1 KGHSH and CDR2 LQKENI. CDR3 length: 13 residues. With 5 bases removed from V and 1 base from J, the gap between germline ends came to 8 bases. CDR3 bases: TGTGCCAGCTCAAAAACAGAGAACACTGAAGCTTTCTTT. It codes for CASSKTENTEAFF.

There are many counts of this clonotype. V usage is TRBV29-1 and J usage is TRBJ1-1; 7 positions agree with TRBD1. V trimming: 6 bases; J trimming: 0 bases; junction bases outside the gene matches: 7. Germline V gene data show CDR1 as SQVTM and CDR2 as ANQGSEA. The CDR3 contains 14 residues. The CDR3 loop reads CSVSLQGMNTEAFF. CDR3 DNA sequence: TGCAGCGTCTCTCTACAGGGGATGAACACTGAAGCTTTCTTT.

The sample holds a few counts of this clonotype. The CDR3 here is CASSVGDRPSEAFF. CDR3 nucleotide sequence: TGTGCCAGCAGCGTTGGGGACAGACCAAGTGAAGCTTTCTTT. This chain links TRBV9 with TRBJ1-1, with TRBD1 identical over 7 bases. The CDR3 sequence is 14 residues long. Trimming cost V 2 bases and J 7 bases; bases outside gene matches: 8. CDR1 and CDR2 from the germline V gene are SGDLS and YYNGEE.

This clonotype occurred many times. The chain carries TRBV13 and TRBJ1-6; 11 bases agree with TRBD1. Germline V lookup: CDR1 PRHDT, CDR2 FYEKMQ (reference sequence). V shed 5 bases, J shed 4 bases, and the junction held 4 bases outside the gene matches. CDR3 length: 16 amino acids. The chain's CDR3 is CASSPRDRGYNSPLHF. CDR3 in DNA: TGTGCCAGCAGCCCTCGGGACAGGGGGTATAATTCACCCCTCCACTTT.

J is TRBJ2-6 and V is TRBV20-1; D gene uncertain. CDR1 is DFQATT and CDR2 is SNEGSKA in the germline V gene (reference sequence). The CDR3 covers 15 residues. V was pared by 0 bases and J by 2 bases, with 8 bases between. The CDR3 is CSARDFGTGANVLTF. Here the CDR3 DNA reads TGCAGTGCTAGAGATTTTGGGACTGGGGCCAACGTCCTGACTTTC.